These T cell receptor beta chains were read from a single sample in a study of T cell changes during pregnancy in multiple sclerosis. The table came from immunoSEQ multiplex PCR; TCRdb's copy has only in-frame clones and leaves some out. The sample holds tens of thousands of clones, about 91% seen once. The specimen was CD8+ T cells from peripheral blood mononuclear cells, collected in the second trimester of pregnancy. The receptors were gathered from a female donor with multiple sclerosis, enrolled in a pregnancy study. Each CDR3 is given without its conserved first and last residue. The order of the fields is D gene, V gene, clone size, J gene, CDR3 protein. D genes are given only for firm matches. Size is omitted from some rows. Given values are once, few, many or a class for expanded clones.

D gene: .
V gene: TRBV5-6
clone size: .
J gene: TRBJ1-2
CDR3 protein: ASSSRERGGYT

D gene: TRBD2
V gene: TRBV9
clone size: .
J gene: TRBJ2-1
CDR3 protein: ASSVGGTSGTNNEQF

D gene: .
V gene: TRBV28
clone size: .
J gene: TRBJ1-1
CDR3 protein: ASSLWRGQTEAF

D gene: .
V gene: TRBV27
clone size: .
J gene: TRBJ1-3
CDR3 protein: ASSSGQSANTIY

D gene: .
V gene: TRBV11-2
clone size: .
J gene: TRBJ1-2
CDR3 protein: ASSPGGGGSGYT

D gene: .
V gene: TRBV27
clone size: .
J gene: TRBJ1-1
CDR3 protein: ASSADLSRTEAF

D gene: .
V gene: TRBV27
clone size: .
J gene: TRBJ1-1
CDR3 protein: ASSSGVNTEAF

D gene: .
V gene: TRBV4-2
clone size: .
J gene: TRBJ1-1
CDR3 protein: ASSQARATEAF

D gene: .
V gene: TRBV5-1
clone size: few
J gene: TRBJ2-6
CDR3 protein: ASGQRSLSGANVLT

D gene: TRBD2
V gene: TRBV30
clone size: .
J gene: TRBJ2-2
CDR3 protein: AWSYGGGGNTGELF

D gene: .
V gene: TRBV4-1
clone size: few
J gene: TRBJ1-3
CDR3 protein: ASSQGLIRSPS

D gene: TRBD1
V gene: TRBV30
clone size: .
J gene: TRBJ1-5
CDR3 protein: AWSIQGGGNQPQH

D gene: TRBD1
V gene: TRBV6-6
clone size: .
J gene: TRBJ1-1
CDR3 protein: ASRYRTGGDAEAF

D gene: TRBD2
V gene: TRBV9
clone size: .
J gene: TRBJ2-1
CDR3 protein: ASSGDPEAGGPYNEQF

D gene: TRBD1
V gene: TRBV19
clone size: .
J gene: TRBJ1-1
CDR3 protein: ASGPGGTLEAF

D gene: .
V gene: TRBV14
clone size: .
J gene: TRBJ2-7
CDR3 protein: ASSQVSSYEQY

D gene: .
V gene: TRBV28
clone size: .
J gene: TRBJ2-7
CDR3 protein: ASSSSGTPGEQY

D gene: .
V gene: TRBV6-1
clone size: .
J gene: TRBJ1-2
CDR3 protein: ASSATGSNYGYT

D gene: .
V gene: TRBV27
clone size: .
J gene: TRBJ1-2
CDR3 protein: ASSAGGSNYGYT

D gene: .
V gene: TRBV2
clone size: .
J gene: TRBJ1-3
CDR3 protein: AILGREESGNTIY

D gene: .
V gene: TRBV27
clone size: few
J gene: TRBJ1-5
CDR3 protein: ASSLQGGNQPQH

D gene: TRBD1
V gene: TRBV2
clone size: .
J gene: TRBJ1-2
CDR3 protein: ASSDRTGVGGYT